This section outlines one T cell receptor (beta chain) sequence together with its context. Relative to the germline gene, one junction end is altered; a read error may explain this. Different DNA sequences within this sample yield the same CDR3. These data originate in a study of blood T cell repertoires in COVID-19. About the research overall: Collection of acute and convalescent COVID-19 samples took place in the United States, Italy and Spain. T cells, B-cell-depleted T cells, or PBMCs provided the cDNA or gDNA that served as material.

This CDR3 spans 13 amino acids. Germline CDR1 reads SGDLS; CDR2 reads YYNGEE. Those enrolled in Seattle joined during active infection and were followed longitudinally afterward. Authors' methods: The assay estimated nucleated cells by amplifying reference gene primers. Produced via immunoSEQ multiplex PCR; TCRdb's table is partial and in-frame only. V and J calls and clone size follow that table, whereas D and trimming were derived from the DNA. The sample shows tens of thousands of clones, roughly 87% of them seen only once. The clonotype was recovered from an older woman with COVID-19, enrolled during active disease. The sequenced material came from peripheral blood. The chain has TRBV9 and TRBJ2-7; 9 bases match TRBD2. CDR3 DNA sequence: TGTGCCAGCAGCCGGCGGGAGGGTCACGAGCAATACTTC. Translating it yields CASSRREGHEQYF.